Detailed here is one T cell receptor beta chain. The data were taken from a study of blood T cell repertoires in COVID-19. Study details: Both acute and convalescent COVID-19 samples were obtained from the United States, Italy and Spain.

Participants were placed into cohorts based on the clinical history they reported. The authors' processing: It was from reference gene primer amplification that nucleated cell counts were estimated. TCRdb's copy holds only in-frame clones and misses some; the assay was immunoSEQ multiplex PCR. That table supplies the V and J calls and clone size; D and trimming were determined from the DNA. The repertoire holds some 350,000 clones, approximately 88% seen once, with about 5% in the top ten. Sequenced input: PBMCs or T cells enriched from blood (not recorded which). The TCR comes from a man between 25 and 39 years old who had recovered from COVID-19.

Written as DNA, the CDR3 is TGTGCCATTTTCTGGACAGGGGAGAGTAACTATGGCTACACCTTC. This gives the protein CAIFWTGESNYGYTF. The chain joins TRBV6-5 to TRBJ1-2, with 9 bases aligning to TRBD1. This CDR3 comprises 15 residues. The germline V gene has CDR1 MNHEY and CDR2 SVGAGI. V shed 10 bases and J 1 base; nucleotides not matched to a gene: 10.